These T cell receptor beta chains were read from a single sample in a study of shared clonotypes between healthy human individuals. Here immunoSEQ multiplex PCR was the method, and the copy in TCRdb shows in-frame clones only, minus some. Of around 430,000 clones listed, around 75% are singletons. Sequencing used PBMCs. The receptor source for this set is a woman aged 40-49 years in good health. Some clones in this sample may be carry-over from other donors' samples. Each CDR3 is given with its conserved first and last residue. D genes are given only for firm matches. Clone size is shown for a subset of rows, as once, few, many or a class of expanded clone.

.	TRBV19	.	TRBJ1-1	TGTGCCAGTAGTATGGTCGACCGGGACGTTGCTGAAGCTTTCTTT	CASSMVDRDVAEAFF
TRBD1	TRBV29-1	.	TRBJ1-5	TGCAGCGTTCGGACAGGGAGTAGCAATCAGCCCCAGCATTTT	CSVRTGSSNQPQHF
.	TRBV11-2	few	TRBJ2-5	TGTGCCAGCAGCTTAGGGCGACTCTTTGCGGAGACCCAGTACTTC	CASSLGRLFAETQYF
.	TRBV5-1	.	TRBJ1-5	TGCGCCAGCAGCTTGTCAGCGGGGGGTCAGCCCCAGCATTTT	CASSLSAGGQPQHF
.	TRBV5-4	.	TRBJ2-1	TGTGCCAGCAGCAGGGCTGGGGACGAGAGCTCCTACAATGAGCAGTTCTTC	CASSRAGDESSYNEQFF
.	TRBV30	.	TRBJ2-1	TGTGCCTGGAGTAGCGGACTCTACAATGAGCAGTTCTTC	CAWSSGLYNEQFF
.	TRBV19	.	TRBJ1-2	TGTGCCAGTAGTGTTACAGGGACGGGGAATGGCTACACCTTC	CASSVTGTGNGYTF
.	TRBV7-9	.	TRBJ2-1	TGTGCCAGCAGCTTAACCTCCTACTCCTACAATGAGCAGTTCTTC	CASSLTSYSYNEQFF
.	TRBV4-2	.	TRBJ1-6	TGTGCCAGCAGCCTCGGGCCCGCCGTGGGTAGCTCCTATAATTCACCCCTCCACTTT	CASSLGPAVGSSYNSPLHF
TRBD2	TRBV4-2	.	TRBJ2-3	TGTGCCAGCAGCCAAGCTCCTGGGCGGGAGGGGATGGTAGCTAGCACAGATACGCAGTATTTT	CASSQAPGREGMVASTDTQYF
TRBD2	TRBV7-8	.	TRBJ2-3	TGTGCCAGCAGTGGCGGGAGGTACCCCACAGATACGCAGTATTTT	CASSGGRYPTDTQYF
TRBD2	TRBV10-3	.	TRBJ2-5	TGTGCCATCGGGGCCACGTCTAGCGGGAGGCGGGAGACCCAGTACTTC	CAIGATSSGRRETQYF
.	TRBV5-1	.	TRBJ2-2	TGCGCCAGCAGCCCCGGGACTCCAGGAACCGGGGAGCTGTTTTTT	CASSPGTPGTGELFF
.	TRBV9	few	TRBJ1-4	TGTGCCAGCAGCGTAGGGGCGCTTGGGAATGAAAAACTGTTTTTT	CASSVGALGNEKLFF
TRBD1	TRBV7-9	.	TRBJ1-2	TGTGCCAGCAGCAGAGGGCCCGGGACAGGGTATGGCTACACCTTC	CASSRGPGTGYGYTF
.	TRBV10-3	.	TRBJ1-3	TGTGCCATCAGGGGGGGTCAACTGGACTCTGGAAACACCATATATTTT	CAIRGGQLDSGNTIYF